A selection of T cell receptor beta chains follows, all from one sample in a study of Graves' ophthalmopathy and Graves' hyperthyroidism. TCRdb analysed the multiplex PCR reads with MiXCR anew, one entry per CDR3 protein. The sample yields 170,000 or so distinct CDR3 sequences, over 35% seen once. Specimen: peripheral blood. The receptor set was obtained from a woman aged 40 to 50 with Graves' ophthalmopathy. CDR3s include the opening cysteine and the closing phenylalanine or tryptophan. Each record gives: V gene, J gene, D gene, clone size, CDR3 protein, CDR3 DNA. The D gene is left open where the match is weak. Clone size is shown for a subset of rows, as once, few, many or a class of expanded clone.

TRBV12-3/TRBV12-4	TRBJ1-5	.	many	CASSLVGVQPQHF	TGTGCCAGCAGTTTAGTTGGGGTTCAGCCCCAGCATTTT
TRBV12-3/TRBV12-4	TRBJ2-7	.	many	CASSQNRAHYEQYF	TGTGCCAGCAGTCAAAACAGGGCCCACTACGAGCAGTACTTC
TRBV7-8	TRBJ1-2	TRBD1	once	CASSQATGTYGYTF	TGTGCCAGCAGCCAAGCGACAGGGACCTATGGCTACACCTTC
TRBV6-2/TRBV6-3	TRBJ1-3	.	.	CASSYFPVKLSSGNTIYF	TGTGCCAGCAGTTACTTCCCCGTGAAGTTAAGCTCTGGAAACACCATATATTTT
TRBV2	TRBJ1-2	TRBD1	many	CASSVRGPYYGYTF	TGTGCCAGCAGTGTAAGGGGGCCCTACTATGGCTACACCTTC
TRBV7-9	TRBJ1-1	.	many	CASSLRSRVSTEAFF	TGTGCCAGCAGCTTAAGATCCAGGGTGAGCACTGAAGCTTTCTTT
TRBV6-1	TRBJ2-5	.	many	CASGRAQETQYF	TGTGCCTCTGGCAGGGCGCAAGAGACCCAGTACTTC
TRBV30	TRBJ1-5	.	.	CAWSLRIGRNQPQHF	TGTGCCTGGAGTTTGAGAATTGGGCGCAATCAGCCCCAGCATTTT
TRBV29-1	TRBJ2-5	TRBD2	many	CSVANSGAQETQYF	TGCAGCGTTGCGAATAGCGGGGCTCAAGAGACCCAGTACTTC
TRBV12-3/TRBV12-4	TRBJ2-7	TRBD2	many	CASSPREGYEQYF	TGTGCCAGCAGTCCAAGGGAGGGGTACGAGCAGTACTTC
TRBV6-1	TRBJ2-5	TRBD1	many	CASSDPGQGRETQYF	TGTGCCAGCAGCGACCCGGGACAGGGACGAGAGACCCAGTACTTC
TRBV5-1	TRBJ1-2	TRBD1	many	CASSRNPGTGDYGYTF	TGCGCCAGCAGCCGGAACCCCGGGACAGGGGACTATGGCTACACCTTC
TRBV3-1	TRBJ2-2	.	many	CASSRRTGELFF	TGTGCCAGCAGCCGGAGGACCGGGGAGCTGTTTTTT